This T cell receptor (beta chain) was captured in a study of shared clonotypes between healthy human individuals. The study, taken as a whole, reports: Collection of samples was limited to blood; tissue repertoires likely differ.

The germline CDR1 and CDR2 sequences are MNHEY and SMNVEV (reference sequence). This CDR3 spans 13 amino acids. The V end was cut by 9 bases, the J end by 3 bases, with 12 bases between. As to this clone: As yet, its antigen is unknown.

Sorted-subset replicate PCR reactions contained roughly 200 ng DNA, corresponding to about 30,000 T cell genomes. Only in-frame clones appear in the TCRdb table, and some are missing; sequencing was by immunoSEQ multiplex PCR. The repertoire holds approximately 1,000,000 clones, around 78% seen once, with 0.52% in the top ten. V and J are TRBV27 and TRBJ2-1; D is ambiguous. This TCR derives from a man between 18 and 29 years old in good health. Some clones in this sample may be carry-over from other donors' samples. Material for sequencing was memory CD4+ T cells from PBMCs. Subset specified: CD45RA-negative fraction. The CDR3 nucleotides read TGTGCCAGTAGCAGGACCGGCTACAATGAGCAGTTCTTC. This gives the protein CASSRTGYNEQFF.